This TCR beta chain appears in the sequencing data of a study of OX40 agonist ivuxolimab in advanced cancers. Background on the study: Patients were roughly 83% male with ages roughly 20 to 85, mean roughly 55.

In the case of this clone: Its antigen is as yet unknown.

V lost 1 base, J lost 2 bases, and 7 bases lay in between. Germline values: CDR1 SGHNT, CDR2 YENEEA. This CDR3 spans 14 amino acids. Data came from immunoSEQ multiplex PCR; TCRdb stores just in-frame clones and leaves some out. The sample includes about 62,000 clones, nearly 95% of them seen just once. Study-wide results and caveats: Researchers did not determine the expanded peripheral T cells' antigen specificity. At 0.1 to 3.0 mg/kg and by week 6, clonal expansion occurred in CD4+ and CD8+ blood T cells.

The specimen comprised CD4+ or CD8+ T cells sorted from blood, sampled in a trial of the OX40 agonist ivuxolimab. The chain employs TRBV11-3 and TRBJ2-3; D gene ambiguous. The source of this sequence is an adult with an advanced solid tumor such as melanoma, head and neck, liver or kidney cancer. This CDR3 reads CASSLGEYTDTQYF. The CDR3 nucleotides are TGTGCCAGCAGCTTAGGGGAATACACAGATACGCAGTATTTT.